This TCR beta chain was retrieved from a study of CD8+ T cells in alopecia areata. The sample holds a few counts of this clone. Treatment meaning: oral pan-JAK inhibitor, 5-10 mg twice daily. RNA, once extracted, was reverse transcribed into cDNA for use as the sequencing template. Measured with immunoSEQ multiplex PCR; TCRdb has only the in-frame clones, and not every one. The sample has about 200,000 clones; roughly two fifths are singletons. The clonotype was recovered from a human donor with alopecia areata. This material consisted of CD4+ T cells sorted from blood, taken between weeks 30 and 35, from a patient treated with tofacitinib.

CDR3 loop: CAISESHTPLHF. In DNA form, the CDR3 reads TGTGCCATCAGTGAATCACATACACCCCTCCACTTT. V is TRBV10-3 and J is TRBJ1-6; D is undetermined. Deletions cut 3 bases from V and 11 bases from J, with 8 bases between. The germline V gene encodes CDR1 ENHRY and CDR2 SYGVKD. This CDR3 is built from 12 residues.